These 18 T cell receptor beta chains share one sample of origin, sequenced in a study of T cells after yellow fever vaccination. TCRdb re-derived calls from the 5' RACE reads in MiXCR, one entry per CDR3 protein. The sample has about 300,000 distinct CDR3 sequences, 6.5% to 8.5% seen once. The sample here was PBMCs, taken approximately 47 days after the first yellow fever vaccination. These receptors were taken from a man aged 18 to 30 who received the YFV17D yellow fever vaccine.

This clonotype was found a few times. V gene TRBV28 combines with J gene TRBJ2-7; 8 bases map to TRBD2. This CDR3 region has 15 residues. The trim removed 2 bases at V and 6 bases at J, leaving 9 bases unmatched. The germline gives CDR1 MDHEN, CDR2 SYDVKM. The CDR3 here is CASSLDGTSRIEQYV. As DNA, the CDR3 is TGTGCCAGCAGTTTAGACGGGACTAGTCGGATCGAGCAGTACGTC.

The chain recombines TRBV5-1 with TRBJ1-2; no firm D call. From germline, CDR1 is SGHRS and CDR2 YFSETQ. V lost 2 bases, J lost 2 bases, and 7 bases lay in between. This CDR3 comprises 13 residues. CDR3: CASSFDWNYGYTF. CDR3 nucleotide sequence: TGCGCCAGCAGCTTTGATTGGAACTATGGCTACACCTTC.

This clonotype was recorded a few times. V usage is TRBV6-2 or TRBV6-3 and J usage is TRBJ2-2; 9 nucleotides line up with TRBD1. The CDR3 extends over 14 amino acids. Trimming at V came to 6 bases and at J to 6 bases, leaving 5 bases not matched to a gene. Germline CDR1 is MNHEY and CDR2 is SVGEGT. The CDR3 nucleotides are TGTGCCAGCAGAATCGGACAGGGGCCCGGGGAGCTGTTTTTT. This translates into CASRIGQGPGELFF.

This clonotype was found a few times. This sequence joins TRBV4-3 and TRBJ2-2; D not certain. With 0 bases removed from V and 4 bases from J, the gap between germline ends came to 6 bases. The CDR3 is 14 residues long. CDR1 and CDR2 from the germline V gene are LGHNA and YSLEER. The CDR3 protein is CASSQDWPTGELFF. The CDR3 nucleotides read TGCGCCAGCAGCCAAGATTGGCCCACCGGGGAGCTGTTTTTT.

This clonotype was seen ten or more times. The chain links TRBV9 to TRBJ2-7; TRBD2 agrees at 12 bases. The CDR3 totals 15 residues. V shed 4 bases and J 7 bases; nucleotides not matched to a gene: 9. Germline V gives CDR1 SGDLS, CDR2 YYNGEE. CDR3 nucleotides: TGTGCCAGCAGCCCCAGAAGGACTAGCGGGGAAGAGCAGTACTTC. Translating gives CASSPRRTSGEEQYF.

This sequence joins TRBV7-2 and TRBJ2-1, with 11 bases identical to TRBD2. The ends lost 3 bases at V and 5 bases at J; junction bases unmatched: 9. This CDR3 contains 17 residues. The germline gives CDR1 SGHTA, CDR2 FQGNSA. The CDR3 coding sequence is TGTGCCAGCAGCTTCGCTTTTGGTAGCGGGGGGGACAATGAGCAGTTCTTC. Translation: CASSFAFGSGGDNEQFF.

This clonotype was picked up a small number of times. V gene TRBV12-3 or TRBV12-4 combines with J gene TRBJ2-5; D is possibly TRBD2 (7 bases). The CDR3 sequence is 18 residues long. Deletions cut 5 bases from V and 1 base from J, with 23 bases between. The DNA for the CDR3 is TGTGCCAGCAGTCCCTGGGTGGGGGGGCTGGGGAGCCAAGAGACCCAGTACTTC. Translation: CASSPWVGGLGSQETQYF.

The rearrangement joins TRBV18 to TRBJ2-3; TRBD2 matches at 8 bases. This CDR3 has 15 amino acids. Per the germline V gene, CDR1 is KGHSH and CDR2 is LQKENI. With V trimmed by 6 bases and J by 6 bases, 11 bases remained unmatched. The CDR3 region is CASSPSPRGEDTQYF. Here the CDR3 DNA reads TGTGCCAGCTCCCCCTCCCCGCGGGGGGAGGATACGCAGTATTTT.

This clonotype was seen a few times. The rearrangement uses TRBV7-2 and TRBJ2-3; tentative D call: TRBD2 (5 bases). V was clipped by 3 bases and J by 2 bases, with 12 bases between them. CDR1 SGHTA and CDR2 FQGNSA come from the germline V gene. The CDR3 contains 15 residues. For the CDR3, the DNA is TGTGCCAGCAGCTTCAGGAGGTCCGACACAGATACGCAGTATTTT. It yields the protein CASSFRRSDTDTQYF.

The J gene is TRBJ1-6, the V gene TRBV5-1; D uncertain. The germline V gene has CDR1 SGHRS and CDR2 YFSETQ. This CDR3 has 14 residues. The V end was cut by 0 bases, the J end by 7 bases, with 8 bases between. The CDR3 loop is CASSLVPENSPLHF. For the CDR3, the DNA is TGCGCCAGCAGCTTGGTCCCTGAAAATTCACCCCTCCACTTT.

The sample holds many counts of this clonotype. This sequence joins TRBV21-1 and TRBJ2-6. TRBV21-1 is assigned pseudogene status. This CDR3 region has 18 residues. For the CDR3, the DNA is TGTGCCAGCAAGGTCAATTGCGGACAGAACTCTGGGGCCAACGTCCTGACTTTC. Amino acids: CASKVNCGQNSGANVLTF.

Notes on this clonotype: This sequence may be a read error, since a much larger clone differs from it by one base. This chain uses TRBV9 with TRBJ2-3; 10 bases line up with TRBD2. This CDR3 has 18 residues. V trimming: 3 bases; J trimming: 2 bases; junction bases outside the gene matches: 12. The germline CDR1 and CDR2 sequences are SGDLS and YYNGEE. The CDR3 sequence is CASSATSGAPYPTDTQYF. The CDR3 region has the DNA TGTGCCAGCAGCGCCACTAGCGGGGCCCCCTACCCCACAGATACGCAGTATTTT.

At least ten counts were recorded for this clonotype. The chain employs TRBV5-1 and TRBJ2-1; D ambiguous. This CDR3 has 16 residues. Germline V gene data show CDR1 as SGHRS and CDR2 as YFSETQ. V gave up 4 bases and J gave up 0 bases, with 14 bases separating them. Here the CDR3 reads CASSQVGGSSYNEQFF. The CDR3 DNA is TGCGCCAGCAGCCAGGTTGGCGGAAGCTCCTACAATGAGCAGTTCTTC.

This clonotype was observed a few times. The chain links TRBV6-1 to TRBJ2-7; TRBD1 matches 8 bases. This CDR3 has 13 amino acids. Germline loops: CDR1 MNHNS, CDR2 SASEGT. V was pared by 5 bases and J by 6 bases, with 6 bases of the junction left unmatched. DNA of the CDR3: TGTGCCAGCAGTACCAGGGGGCGACGCGAGCAGTACTTC. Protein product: CASSTRGRREQYF.

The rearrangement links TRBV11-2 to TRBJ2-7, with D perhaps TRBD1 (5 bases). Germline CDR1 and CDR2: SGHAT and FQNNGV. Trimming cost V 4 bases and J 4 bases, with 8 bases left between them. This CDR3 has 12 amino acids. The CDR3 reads CASSSRVYEQYF. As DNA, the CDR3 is TGTGCCAGCAGCTCCAGGGTTTACGAGCAGTACTTC.

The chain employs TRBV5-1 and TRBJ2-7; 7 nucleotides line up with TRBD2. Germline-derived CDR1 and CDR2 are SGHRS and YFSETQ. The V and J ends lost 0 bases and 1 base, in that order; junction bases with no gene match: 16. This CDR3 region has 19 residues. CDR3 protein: CASSLGFAGTTEGSYEQYF. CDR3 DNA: TGCGCCAGCAGCTTGGGGTTTGCAGGGACTACGGAAGGTTCCTACGAGCAGTACTTC. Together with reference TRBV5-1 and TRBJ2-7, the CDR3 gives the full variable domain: KAGVTQTPRYLIKTRGQQVTLSCSPISGHRSVSWYQQTPGQGLQFLFEYFSETQRNKGNFPGRFSGRQFSNSRSEMNVSTLELGDSALYLCASSLGFAGTTEGSYEQYFGPGTRLTVT.

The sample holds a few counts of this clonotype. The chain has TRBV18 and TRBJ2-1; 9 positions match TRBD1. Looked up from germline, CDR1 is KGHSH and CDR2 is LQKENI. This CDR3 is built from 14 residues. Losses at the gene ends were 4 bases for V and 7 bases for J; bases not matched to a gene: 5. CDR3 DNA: TGTGCCAGCTCACTGCGGACAGGGGAAAATGAGCAGTTCTTC. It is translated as CASSLRTGENEQFF. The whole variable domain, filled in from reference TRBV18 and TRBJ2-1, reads NAGVMQNPRHLVRRRGQEARLRCSPMKGHSHVYWYRQLPEEGLKFMVYLQKENIIDESGMPKERFSAEFPKEGPSILRIQQVVRGDSAAYFCASSLRTGENEQFFGPGTRLTVL.

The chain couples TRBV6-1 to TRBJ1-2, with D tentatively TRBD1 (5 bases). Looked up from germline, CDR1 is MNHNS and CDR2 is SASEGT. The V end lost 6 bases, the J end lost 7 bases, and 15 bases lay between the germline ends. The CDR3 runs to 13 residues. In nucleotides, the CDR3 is TGTGCCAGCAGAGAACAGGAGGGCGGTGGCTACACCTTC. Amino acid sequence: CASREQEGGGYTF.